This is a list of T cell receptor beta chains from one sample in a study of blood T cell repertoires in COVID-19. TCRdb's copy holds only in-frame clones and misses some; the assay was immunoSEQ multiplex PCR. Of under 450,000 clones in the sample, 89% were seen once. The source material was peripheral blood. The receptors shown here come from a woman between 40 and 55 years old with COVID-19, enrolled during active disease. CDR3s include the opening cysteine and the closing phenylalanine or tryptophan.

J gene: TRBJ1-1
V gene: TRBV7-5
CDR3 protein: CARSLARTVSNTEAFF

J gene: TRBJ2-1
V gene: TRBV14
CDR3 protein: CASSPPGGFGEQFF

J gene: TRBJ1-5
V gene: TRBV6-1
CDR3 protein: CASRPTLPGPQHF

J gene: TRBJ2-3
V gene: TRBV27
CDR3 protein: CASRLATGSFTDTQYF

J gene: TRBJ2-7
V gene: TRBV27
CDR3 protein: CASYDSQKVEQYF

J gene: TRBJ2-1
V gene: TRBV7-2
CDR3 protein: CASGREAWGEQFF

J gene: TRBJ1-2
V gene: TRBV2
CDR3 protein: CASSDGGLGGYTF

J gene: TRBJ1-4
V gene: TRBV12-1
CDR3 protein: CASFPGQGVGEKLFF

J gene: TRBJ2-1
V gene: TRBV4-3
CDR3 protein: CASSQVESSGPYNEQFF

J gene: TRBJ2-3
V gene: TRBV24-1
CDR3 protein: CATSDSGTGEEDTQYF

J gene: TRBJ2-1
V gene: TRBV13
CDR3 protein: CASSLGAGWNEQFF

J gene: TRBJ2-2
V gene: TRBV6-5
CDR3 protein: CASSWDYFNGELFF

J gene: TRBJ1-1
V gene: TRBV12-5
CDR3 protein: CASARNTEAFF

J gene: TRBJ2-2
V gene: TRBV30
CDR3 protein: CACSGTAISYRGGELFF